This is a list of T cell receptor beta chains from one sample in a study of shared clonotypes between healthy human individuals. Method: immunoSEQ multiplex PCR; TCRdb's copy keeps in-frame clones and lacks some. Counted here are approximately 2,200,000 clones, approximately 94% occurring once; the ten biggest clones make up more than 1.5%. The sample consisted of naive CD8+ T cells from PBMCs. Every receptor here comes from a man younger than 30 in good health. Some clones in this sample may be carry-over from other donors' samples. Both conserved end residues are trimmed from each CDR3.

j_gene	v_gene	CDR3aa
TRBJ1-2	TRBV5-6	ASNFSEVNYGYT
TRBJ2-5	TRBV27	ASSLSRQTQY
TRBJ1-2	TRBV6-5	ASSYSDRTPLYGYT
TRBJ2-1	TRBV7-9	ASSSRLDYNEQF
TRBJ2-7	TRBV2	ASSYSPGRRTYEQY
TRBJ2-7	TRBV13	ASSSRQTSYEQY
TRBJ2-3	TRBV29-1	SVEEGNTDTQY
TRBJ1-4	TRBV18	ASSPTRHPGTDATNEKLF
TRBJ1-1	TRBV11-2	ASSPRTGVTEAF
TRBJ2-5	TRBV14	ASSQGARWETQY
TRBJ1-1	TRBV11-2	ASSLGTGFAVNTEAF
TRBJ1-1	TRBV4-1	ASSPRDRANTEAF
TRBJ2-7	TRBV27	ASSLSMEGGEQY
TRBJ2-7	TRBV11-2	ASSPQLAEYYEQY
TRBJ2-3	TRBV7-3	ASSSGGTDTQY
TRBJ2-5	TRBV11-2	ASVGQPGETQY
TRBJ2-2	TRBV7-9	ASSLGPSGNTGELF
TRBJ1-2	TRBV4-1	ASSPLGAMDTTSNYGYT
TRBJ2-5	TRBV29-1	SVAGWETQY
TRBJ2-1	TRBV27	ASSLVFGGREQF
TRBJ2-2	TRBV4-3	ASSQVVVSGVRRTGELF
TRBJ1-5	TRBV6-6	ASSYSKVIQDQPQH
TRBJ2-2	TRBV18	ASSPLGLAGDTGELF
TRBJ1-1	TRBV19	ASSPGDSSGTEAF
TRBJ2-1	TRBV7-7	ASSLALYNEQF
TRBJ2-3	TRBV11-2	ASSLPFATDTQY